These 8 T cell receptor beta chains originate from one sample sequenced in a study of T and B cells in COVID-19 patients. BIOMED2 TRB-A/B primer pools were used in multiplex TRB PCR. TCRdb processed the multiplex PCR reads anew with MiXCR; each CDR3 protein has one entry. The sample shows 12,000 to 15,000 distinct CDR3 sequences, about 28% of them seen only once. Blood genomic DNA input for TRB amplification was about 240-550 ng. Sequencing was done on a sample of blood. The receptors derive from a human donor who had recovered from COVID-19.

This clonotype has more than one count but fewer than ten. The chain uses TRBV5-1 and TRBJ1-3; D perhaps matches TRBD1 (5 bases). The CDR3 extends over 16 amino acids. Germline lookup yields CDR1 SGHRS and CDR2 YFSETQ. Trimming took 5 bases from V and 0 from J, leaving 15 bases between them. For the CDR3, the DNA is TGCGCCAGCAGTCAGTCAGGGACCGGCTCTGGAAACACCATATATTTT. Translation gives CASSQSGTGSGNTIYF.

This sequence joins TRBV10-1 and TRBJ1-3; D not certain. This CDR3 contains 14 residues. Germline V lookup: CDR1 WNHNN, CDR2 SYGVQD (reference sequence). V was clipped by 4 bases and J by 4 bases, with 11 bases between them. The CDR3 loop is CASSGPDGGNTIYF. The DNA for the CDR3 is TGCGCCAGCAGTGGGCCGGACGGAGGAAACACCATATATTTT.

This rearrangement joins TRBV5-1 to TRBJ2-7, with TRBD1 matching 7 bases. The germline gives CDR1 SGHRS, CDR2 YFSETQ. V lost 4 bases, J lost 0 bases, and 4 bases stayed unmatched. This CDR3 region has 14 residues. DNA for the CDR3: TGCGCCAGCAGCACCGGACAGGTCTCCTACGAGCAGTACTTC. It yields the protein CASSTGQVSYEQYF.

The chain employs TRBV7-4 and TRBJ1-3, with 7 bases fitting TRBD1. The V gene end was trimmed by 5 bases and the J gene end by 3 bases; junction bases not matched to a gene: 10. From germline, CDR1 is SGHVT and CDR2 SQSDAQ. The CDR3 sequence is 16 residues long. The CDR3: CASSDYDRDGGNTIYF. For the CDR3, the DNA is TGTGCCAGCAGCGATTATGACAGGGATGGTGGAAACACCATATATTTT.

V is TRBV11-2 and J is TRBJ2-1; no definite D call. Germline lookup yields CDR1 SGHAT and CDR2 FQNNGV. Trimming shortened V by 7 bases and J by 3 bases, and 16 bases separated the two germline ends. CDR3 size: 15 residues. CDR3 in DNA: TGTGCCAGCACCCGGCCCGGGTCGGGCTACAATGAGCAGTTCTTC. Amino acid sequence: CASTRPGSGYNEQFF.

This clonotype is classed as medium-sized. CDR3: CASILPRTTPLRGEQFF. The CDR3, as DNA: TGTGCCAGCATTCTTCCCCGGACTACCCCGTTGCGTGGTGAGCAGTTCTTC. The genes are TRBV27 and TRBJ2-1; tentative D call: TRBD2 (6 bases). The CDR3 consists of 17 residues. Trimming took off 7 bases at V and 9 bases at J, with 28 bases between the two ends. Germline V gives CDR1 MNHEY, CDR2 SMNVEV (reference sequence).

This clonotype has only a few counts. The chain uses TRBV5-1 and TRBJ2-3, with unresolved D. V lost 5 bases, J lost 1 base, and 8 bases lay in between. Looked up from germline, CDR1 is SGHRS and CDR2 is YFSETQ. The CDR3 loop spans 13 amino acids. The CDR3 nucleotides read TGCGCCAGCAGGCACAAGGGCACAGATACGCAGTATTTT. Translating gives CASRHKGTDTQYF.

The chain carries TRBV14 and TRBJ2-7, with D unresolved. V lost 1 base and J 1 base, leaving 11 bases between the germline ends. CDR3 length: 15 residues. The germline V gene encodes CDR1 SGHDN and CDR2 FVKESK. CDR3 nucleotide sequence: TGTGCCAGCAGCCAAGGAATAGGTTTATCCTACGAGCAGTACTTC. Translated: CASSQGIGLSYEQYF.